A single sample gave rise to the 24 T cell receptor beta chains below, sequenced in a study of blood T cells in healthy people across ages. Through a sample-barcoded 5' primer and a J-beta primer mix, a second PCR was run for roughly 6 to 11 cycles. TCRdb re-derived calls from the 5' RACE reads in MiXCR, one entry per CDR3 protein. The repertoire holds hundreds of thousands of distinct CDR3 sequences, with approximately 60% as singletons. The sequenced material came from blood. The source of these receptors is a man in his forties in good health.

The J gene is TRBJ1-2, the V gene TRBV11-2; possible D gene TRBD1, 5 bases. The CDR3 is 14 residues long. The germline CDR1 and CDR2 sequences are SGHAT and FQNNGV. Trimming removed 10 bases from V and 4 bases from J, with 19 bases in between. CDR3 nucleotide sequence: TGTGCCACCGGGAAGACAGCAAGAACCTATGGCTACACCTTC. Amino acid sequence: CATGKTARTYGYTF.

The chain is built from TRBV20-1 and TRBJ1-6; D possibly corresponds to TRBD1 (6 bases). CDR1 DFQATT and CDR2 SNEGSKA come from the germline V gene (reference sequence). The CDR3 has 13 amino acids. Trimming pared 6 bases from V and 6 bases from J, leaving 12 bases between. In DNA form, the CDR3 reads TGCAGTGCCCGGACAGTATCTAATTCACCCCTCCACTTT. This sequence encodes CSARTVSNSPLHF.

This clonotype was observed a handful of times. V and J are TRBV4-1 and TRBJ1-4; D unresolved. Trimming took 4 bases from V and 0 from J, leaving 9 bases between them. The germline V gene encodes CDR1 MGHRA and CDR2 YSYEKL. The CDR3 contains 15 residues. CDR3 residues: CASSRDIPTNEKLFF. The DNA of the CDR3 is TGCGCCAGCAGCCGCGACATCCCAACTAATGAAAAACTGTTTTTT.

The rearrangement uses TRBV28 and TRBJ2-7, with D maybe TRBD2 (6 bases). Germline CDR1 reads MDHEN; CDR2 reads SYDVKM. V dropped 6 bases and J dropped 3 bases, with 18 bases sitting between them. This CDR3 region has 15 residues. CDR3 protein: CASSTPGVRGYEQYF. As DNA, the CDR3 is TGTGCCAGCAGCACACCGGGGGTGCGGGGCTACGAGCAGTACTTC.

The chain recombines TRBV7-2 with TRBJ2-3; D is perhaps TRBD2 (6 bases). This CDR3 region has 16 residues. Trimming took off 1 base at V and 0 bases at J, with 11 bases between the two ends. Germline V lookup: CDR1 SGHTA, CDR2 FQGNSA. Here the CDR3 reads CASSLEAGPSTDTQYF. The CDR3 DNA is TGTGCCAGCAGCTTAGAAGCGGGCCCTAGCACAGATACGCAGTATTTT.

The rearrangement joins TRBV29-1 to TRBJ2-1; D is undetermined. V was cut by 4 bases and J by 4 bases, with 17 bases left in between. Per the germline V gene, CDR1 is SQVTM and CDR2 is ANQGSEA. This CDR3 has 15 amino acids. For the CDR3, the DNA is TGCAGCGTTGTAGTCATACCGCATCAGTACAATGAGCAGTTCTTC. Encoded protein: CSVVVIPHQYNEQFF.

This sequence joins TRBV9 and TRBJ2-6, with no clear D. Trimming left V 1 base short and J 4 bases short, with 9 bases between. This CDR3 region has 15 residues. Germline V lookup: CDR1 SGDLS, CDR2 YYNGEE. The CDR3 spells CASSVKISGANVLTF. CDR3 nucleotides: TGTGCCAGCAGCGTAAAGATCTCCGGGGCCAACGTCCTGACTTTC.

The chain has TRBV10-3 and TRBJ2-1; D possibly matches TRBD1 or TRBD2 (5 bases each). CDR3 length: 16 residues. Trimming pared 10 bases from V and 6 bases from J, leaving 25 bases between. Germline CDR1 reads ENHRY; CDR2 reads SYGVKD. CDR3 loop: CASLYEPGPTLNEQFF. The CDR3 nucleotides are TGTGCCAGCCTCTATGAACCGGGGCCCACCCTCAATGAGCAGTTCTTC.

The chain couples TRBV5-1 to TRBJ2-3; D call uncertain. Germline CDR1 is SGHRS and CDR2 is YFSETQ. The CDR3 length is 14 residues. V dropped 1 base and J dropped 4 bases, with 10 bases sitting between them. The CDR3 sequence: CASSLYSPADTQYF. The CDR3 coding sequence is TGCGCCAGCAGCTTGTATTCCCCCGCAGATACGCAGTATTTT.

The chain joins TRBV4-3 to TRBJ2-7; 7 bases are a match to TRBD1. This CDR3 region has 17 residues. Germline V gene data show CDR1 as LGHNA and CDR2 as YSLEER. Germline trimming cut 3 bases from V and 10 bases from J; bases unmatched to any gene: 21. CDR3 sequence reads: CASSHDVRQGRGEAQYF. CDR3 DNA: TGCGCCAGCAGCCATGACGTCCGACAGGGAAGAGGAGAGGCCCAGTACTTC.

This clonotype has more than one count but fewer than ten. The rearrangement joins TRBV14 to TRBJ2-7; 9 positions agree with TRBD2. The CDR3 covers 14 residues. Losses at the gene ends were 4 bases for V and 6 bases for J; bases not matched to a gene: 7. Per the germline V gene, CDR1 is SGHDN and CDR2 is FVKESK. The CDR3 protein is CASSLAGVLSEQYF. Here the CDR3 DNA reads TGTGCCAGCAGCCTAGCGGGAGTATTAAGCGAGCAGTACTTC.

The J gene is TRBJ2-6, the V gene TRBV4-3; a possible D gene is TRBD2 (7 bases). V lost 2 bases, J lost 3 bases, and 14 bases lay in between. The germline V gene encodes CDR1 LGHNA and CDR2 YSLEER. CDR3 length: 17 amino acids. In DNA form, the CDR3 reads TGCGCCAGCAGCCAAAGTAGGGGGGGATATGGGGCCAACGTCCTGACTTTC. Its translation: CASSQSRGGYGANVLTF.

This chain joins TRBV7-8 and TRBJ1-6; the match to TRBD1 covers 11 bases. Germline lookup yields CDR1 SGHVS and CDR2 FQNEAQ. The CDR3 extends over 16 amino acids. The trim removed 2 bases at V and 10 bases at J, leaving 7 bases unmatched. The CDR3 region is CASSLLRGQGDSPLHF. The CDR3 nucleotides read TGTGCCAGCAGCTTATTGAGGGGACAGGGGGACTCACCCCTCCACTTT.

In its sample, this clonotype was seen a few times. The gene calls are TRBV4-2 and TRBJ2-7; no clear D. Matching the DNA end better, TRBJ2-4 makes the J call doubtful. This CDR3 is 14 amino acids long. Germline V gene sequence: CDR1 LGHNA, CDR2 YNFKEQ. The CDR3 protein is CASSQDAAANIQYF. CDR3 DNA: TGTGCCAGCAGCCAAGATGCGGCCGCGAACATTCAGTACTTC.

Regarding this clonotype: A junction boundary mismatches the germline segment, possibly from a read error. This sequence joins TRBV27 and TRBJ1-2; the D gene is possibly TRBD1 (6 bases). Germline-derived CDR1 and CDR2 are MNHEY and SMNVEV (reference sequence). CDR3 length: 13 residues. The CDR3 DNA reads TGTGCCAGCACCCCGAGGGGGGGCTATAGCTACACCTTC. Its protein is CASTPRGGYSYTF.

The genes are TRBV5-1 and TRBJ2-6, with D maybe TRBD1 (5 bases). CDR1 is SGHRS and CDR2 is YFSETQ in the germline V gene. The CDR3 has 18 amino acids. V lost 4 bases and J 0 bases, leaving 17 bases between the germline ends. In nucleotides, the CDR3 is TGCGCCAGCAGCCATAGCAGGGATATGAGCTCTGGGGCCAACGTCCTGACTTTC. Translating gives CASSHSRDMSSGANVLTF.

This rearrangement joins TRBV20-1 to TRBJ2-4; no clear D. The CDR3 is made up of 11 amino acids. Trimming took 3 bases from V and 12 from J, leaving 12 bases between them. Germline lookup yields CDR1 DFQATT and CDR2 SNEGSKA (reference sequence). CDR3 amino acids: CSARQKRPQYF. The CDR3 DNA is TGCAGTGCTAGGCAAAAGAGGCCTCAGTACTTC.

The chain is built from TRBV29-1 and TRBJ2-1, with a weak D call TRBD1 (5 bases). The CDR3 spans 15 residues. V dropped 7 bases and J dropped 8 bases, with 24 bases sitting between them. Germline assignment: CDR1 SQVTM and CDR2 ANQGSEA. The CDR3 sequence: CSATSPLDGAHEQFF. The CDR3, as DNA: TGCAGCGCCACCTCACCGTTGGATGGGGCCCATGAGCAGTTCTTC.

The chain is built from TRBV5-4 and TRBJ2-1; D remains ambiguous. The V gene's germline CDR1 is SGHNT and CDR2 YYREEE (reference sequence). V lost 2 bases and J lost 5, with 11 bases in between. There are 14 residues in the CDR3. In DNA, the CDR3 is TGTGCCAGCAGCTTCGAAAACAAACACAATGAGCAGTTCTTC. The encoded protein is CASSFENKHNEQFF.

V and J are TRBV7-2 and TRBJ2-5; D call uncertain. Germline assignment: CDR1 SGHTA and CDR2 FQGNSA. Trimming took off 3 bases at V and 5 bases at J, with 19 bases between the two ends. CDR3 length: 16 amino acids. CDR3 region: CASSFTSTGYSETQYF. CDR3 nucleotide sequence: TGTGCCAGCAGCTTTACCAGCACCGGGTATAGTGAGACCCAGTACTTC. The whole variable domain, remainder taken from reference TRBV7-2 and TRBJ2-5, is GAGVSQSPSNKVTEKGKDVELRCDPISGHTALYWYRQSLGQGLEFLIYFQGNSAPDKSGLPSDRFSAERTGGSVSTLTIQRTQQEDSAVYLCASSFTSTGYSETQYFGPGTRLLVL.

The chain carries TRBV9 and TRBJ2-7; tentative D call: TRBD1 (6 bases). The V and J ends lost 3 bases and 5 bases respectively, with 18 bases between them. This CDR3 region has 15 residues. From germline, CDR1 is SGDLS and CDR2 YYNGEE. The CDR3 sequence is CASSASQGSVHEQYF. The CDR3 coding sequence is TGTGCCAGCAGCGCGTCACAGGGATCGGTCCACGAGCAGTACTTC.

This clonotype was seen just once. The J gene is TRBJ2-1, the V gene TRBV24-1; D uncertain. This CDR3 has 14 amino acids. Trimming removed 4 bases from V and 7 bases from J, with 13 bases in between. The germline V gene has CDR1 KGHDR and CDR2 SFDVKD. DNA of the CDR3: TGTGCCACCAGTGAGGTAGGAGTGTTTAATGAGCAGTTCTTC. This encodes CATSEVGVFNEQFF.

Comment on this clonotype: A much larger clone lies one base from this, so it may be a read error. The J gene is TRBJ2-4, the V gene TRBV5-5, with TRBD1 matching 12 bases. J was trimmed by 13 bases and V by 4 bases; bases with no gene match: 12. Looked up from germline, CDR1 is SGHKS and CDR2 is YYEKEE (reference sequence). The CDR3 has 15 amino acids. CDR3 coding DNA: TGTGCCAGCAGCCGGACGGGACAGGGGGCCGGAGAGCAGTACTTC. This sequence encodes CASSRTGQGAGEQYF.

The chain combines TRBV9 with TRBJ2-1, with TRBD2 matching 13 bases. J was trimmed by 6 bases and V by 4 bases; bases with no gene match: 4. The CDR3 spans 15 residues. CDR1 SGDLS and CDR2 YYNGEE come from the germline V gene. Written as DNA, the CDR3 is TGTGCCAGCAGCAGAGGGACTAGCGGGACCAATGAGCAGTTCTTC. This gives the protein CASSRGTSGTNEQFF. Supplemented by reference TRBV9 and TRBJ2-1, the full variable domain reads DSGVTQTPKHLITATGQRVTLRCSPRSGDLSVYWYQQSLDQGLQFLIQYYNGEERAKGNILERFSAQQFPDLHSELNLSSLELGDSALYFCASSRGTSGTNEQFFGPGTRLTVL.